This entry is about one T cell receptor (beta chain). The PCR employed 60 Vbeta primers together with 13 Jbeta primers. Clones were read by immunoSEQ multiplex PCR, and TCRdb kept only the in-frame ones, dropping some. This table holds just over 150,000 clones, under 85% found once. The germline V gene has CDR1 KGHSH and CDR2 LQKENI. The CDR3 runs to 16 residues. Unmatched junction bases numbered 10, after V lost 3 bases and J lost 5 bases. The record originates from a study of cytomegalovirus exposure and HLA in healthy donors. This TCR was sampled from a woman between 25 and 40 years old in good health and CMV-seronegative. The chain joins TRBV18 to TRBJ2-5, with 9 positions matching TRBD1. The sequencing sample was made of PBMCs. CDR3 nucleotides: TGTGCCAGCTCACCCATTAGGACAGGGGCAGGGGAGACCCAGTACTTC. Protein: CASSPIRTGAGETQYF. The variable domain in full, completed from reference TRBV18 and TRBJ2-5, reads NAGVMQNPRHLVRRRGQEARLRCSPMKGHSHVYWYRQLPEEGLKFMVYLQKENIIDESGMPKERFSAEFPKEGPSILRIQQVVRGDSAAYFCASSPIRTGAGETQYFGPGTRLLVL.